This entry concerns a single T cell receptor (beta chain). Using immunoSEQ multiplex PCR, the repertoire was profiled, and TCRdb retains in-frame clones only, with some absent. Among 140,000 or so clones listed, 70% to 90% were seen once. The CDR3 runs to 15 residues. Trimming took 5 bases from V and 7 from J; bases not matched to a gene: 7. Germline V gene lookup returns CDR1 SEHNR and CDR2 FQNEAQ (reference sequence). The sample belongs to a study of blood T cell repertoires in COVID-19. Overall study: Samples of COVID-19 (acute and convalescent) were obtained from the United States, Italy and Spain.

The sample taken for sequencing was peripheral blood. The rearrangement joins TRBV7-9 to TRBJ2-3; TRBD2 agrees at 12 bases. The receptor was derived from a man aged 45 to 65 with acute or convalescent COVID-19. CDR3 nucleotides: TGTGCCAGCAGCACCCGGACTAGCGGGATGTATACGCAGTATTTT. This gives the protein CASSTRTSGMYTQYF.